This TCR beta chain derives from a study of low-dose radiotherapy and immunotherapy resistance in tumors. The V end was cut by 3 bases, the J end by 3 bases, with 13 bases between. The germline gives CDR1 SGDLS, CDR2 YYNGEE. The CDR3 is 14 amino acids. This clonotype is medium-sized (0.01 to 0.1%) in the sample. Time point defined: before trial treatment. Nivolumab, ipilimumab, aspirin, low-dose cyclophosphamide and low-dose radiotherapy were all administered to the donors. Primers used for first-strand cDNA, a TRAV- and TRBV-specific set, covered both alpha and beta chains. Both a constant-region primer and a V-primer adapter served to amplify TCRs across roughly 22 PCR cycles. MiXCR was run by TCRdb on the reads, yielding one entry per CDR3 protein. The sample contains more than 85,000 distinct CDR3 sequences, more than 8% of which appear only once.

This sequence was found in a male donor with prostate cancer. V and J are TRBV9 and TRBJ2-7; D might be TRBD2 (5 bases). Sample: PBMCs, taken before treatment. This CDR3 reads CASSAGIVNYEQYF. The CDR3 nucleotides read TGTGCCAGCAGCGCGGGAATAGTAAACTACGAGCAGTACTTC.